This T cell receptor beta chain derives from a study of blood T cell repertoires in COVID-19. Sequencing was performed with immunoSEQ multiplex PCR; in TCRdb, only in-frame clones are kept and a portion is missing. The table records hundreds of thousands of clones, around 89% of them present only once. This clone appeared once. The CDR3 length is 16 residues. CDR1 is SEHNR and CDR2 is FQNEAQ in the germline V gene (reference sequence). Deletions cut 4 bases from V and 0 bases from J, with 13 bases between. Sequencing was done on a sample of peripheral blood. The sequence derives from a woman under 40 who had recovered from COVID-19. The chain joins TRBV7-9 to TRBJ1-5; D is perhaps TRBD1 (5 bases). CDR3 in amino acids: CASSSKGQLSNQPQHF. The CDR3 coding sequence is TGTGCCAGCAGCTCGAAGGGGCAGCTTAGCAATCAGCCCCAGCATTTT.